A selection of T cell receptor beta chains follows, all from one sample in a study of blood T cells in healthy people across ages. Via MiXCR, TCRdb re-called the 5' RACE reads, giving one row per CDR3 protein. This table holds roughly 1.6 million distinct CDR3 sequences, around 36% found once. The sequenced sample was blood. The receptors shown here come from a woman aged 25 to 45 in good health. CDR3s include the opening cysteine and the closing phenylalanine or tryptophan. A D gene is named only where the DNA matches it firmly. Clone size is given for some rows only: seen once, a few or many times, or a class if the clone is expanded.

j_call: TRBJ2-3; v_call: TRBV7-9; d_call: NA; clone_size: NA; cdr3_aa: CASSLAAMSPRTDTQYF; cdr3_nt: TGTGCCAGCAGCTTAGCGGCCATGTCCCCAAGGACAGATACGCAGTATTTT
j_call: TRBJ2-3; v_call: TRBV4-1; d_call: NA; clone_size: many; cdr3_aa: CASSRDATRSTQYF; cdr3_nt: TGCGCCAGCAGCCGGGATGCGACCCGGAGTACGCAGTATTTT
j_call: TRBJ1-2; v_call: TRBV7-9; d_call: NA; clone_size: few; cdr3_aa: CASSSTTRGDYGYTF; cdr3_nt: TGTGCCAGCAGCAGTACAACCCGGGGCGACTATGGCTACACCTTC
j_call: TRBJ2-1; v_call: TRBV14; d_call: TRBD2; clone_size: NA; cdr3_aa: CASSQGGLAVTRNQQFF; cdr3_nt: TGTGCCAGCAGCCAAGGGGGACTAGCCGTAACCCGCAATCAGCAGTTCTTC
j_call: TRBJ1-5; v_call: TRBV4-1; d_call: NA; clone_size: few; cdr3_aa: CASSPRGYRSNQPQHF; cdr3_nt: TGCGCCAGCAGCCCCAGGGGTTATCGGAGCAATCAGCCCCAGCATTTT
j_call: TRBJ2-1; v_call: TRBV27; d_call: NA; clone_size: few; cdr3_aa: CASSFYGAGSNEQFF; cdr3_nt: TGTGCCAGCAGTTTTTATGGGGCGGGGAGCAATGAGCAGTTCTTC
j_call: TRBJ2-7; v_call: TRBV27; d_call: NA; clone_size: many; cdr3_aa: CASSFGPNYEQYF; cdr3_nt: TGTGCCAGCAGTTTTGGGCCCAACTACGAGCAGTACTTC
j_call: TRBJ2-2; v_call: TRBV6-1; d_call: NA; clone_size: NA; cdr3_aa: CASTINTGELFF; cdr3_nt: TGTGCCAGTACTATAAACACCGGGGAGCTGTTTTTT
j_call: TRBJ2-1; v_call: TRBV24-1; d_call: TRBD1; clone_size: NA; cdr3_aa: CATSDPTGGGQFF; cdr3_nt: TGTGCCACCAGTGACCCAACAGGGGGTGGGCAGTTCTTC
j_call: TRBJ2-5; v_call: TRBV20-1; d_call: NA; clone_size: NA; cdr3_aa: CRGAGVIETQYF; cdr3_nt: TGCAGGGGGGCGGGAGTTATCGAGACCCAGTACTTC
j_call: TRBJ2-1; v_call: TRBV30; d_call: NA; clone_size: few; cdr3_aa: CAWSPSGTYNEQFF; cdr3_nt: TGTGCCTGGAGTCCAAGCGGAACCTACAATGAGCAGTTCTTC